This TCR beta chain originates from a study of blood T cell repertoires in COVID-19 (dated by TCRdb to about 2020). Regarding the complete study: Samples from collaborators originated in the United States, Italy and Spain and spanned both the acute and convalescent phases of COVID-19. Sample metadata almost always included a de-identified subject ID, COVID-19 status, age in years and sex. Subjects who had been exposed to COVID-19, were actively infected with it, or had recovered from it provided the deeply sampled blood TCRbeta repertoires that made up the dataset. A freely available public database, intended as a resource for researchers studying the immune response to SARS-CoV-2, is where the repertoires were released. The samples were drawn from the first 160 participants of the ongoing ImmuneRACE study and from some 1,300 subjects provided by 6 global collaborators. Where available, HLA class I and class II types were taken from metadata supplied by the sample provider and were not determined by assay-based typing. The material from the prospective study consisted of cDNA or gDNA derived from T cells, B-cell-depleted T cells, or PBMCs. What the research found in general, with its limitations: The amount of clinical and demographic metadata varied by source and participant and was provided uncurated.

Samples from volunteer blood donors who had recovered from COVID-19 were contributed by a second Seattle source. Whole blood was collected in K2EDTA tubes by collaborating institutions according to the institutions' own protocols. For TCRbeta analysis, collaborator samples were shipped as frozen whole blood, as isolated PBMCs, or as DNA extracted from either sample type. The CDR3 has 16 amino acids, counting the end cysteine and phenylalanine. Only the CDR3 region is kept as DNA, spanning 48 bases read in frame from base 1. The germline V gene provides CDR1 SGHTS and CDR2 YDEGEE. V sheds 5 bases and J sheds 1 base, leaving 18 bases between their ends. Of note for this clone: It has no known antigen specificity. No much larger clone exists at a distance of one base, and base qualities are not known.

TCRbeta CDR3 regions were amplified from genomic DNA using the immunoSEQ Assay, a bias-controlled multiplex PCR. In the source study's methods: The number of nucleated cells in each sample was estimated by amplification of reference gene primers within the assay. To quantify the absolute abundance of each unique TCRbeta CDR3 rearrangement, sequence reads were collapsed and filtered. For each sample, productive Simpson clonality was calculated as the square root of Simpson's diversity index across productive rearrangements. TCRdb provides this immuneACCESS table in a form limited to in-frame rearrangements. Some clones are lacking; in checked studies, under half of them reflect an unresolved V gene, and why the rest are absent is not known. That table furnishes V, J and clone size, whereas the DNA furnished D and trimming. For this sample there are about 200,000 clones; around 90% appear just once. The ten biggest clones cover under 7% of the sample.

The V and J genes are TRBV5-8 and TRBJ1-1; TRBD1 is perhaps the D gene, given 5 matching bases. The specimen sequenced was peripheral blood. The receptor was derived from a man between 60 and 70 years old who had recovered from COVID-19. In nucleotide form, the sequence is TGTGCCAGCAGTCACACAGGCGGACCTCAGAACACTGAAGCTTTCTTT. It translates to CASSHTGGPQNTEAFF.